This T cell receptor beta chain was captured by sequencing in a study of cytomegalovirus exposure and HLA in healthy donors. Germline-derived CDR1 and CDR2 are SGHVS and FNYEAQ. The V and J ends lost 6 bases and 7 bases, in that order; junction bases with no gene match: 9. The CDR3 extends over 15 amino acids. The PCR made use of 60 Vbeta and 13 Jbeta primers. Clones were read by immunoSEQ multiplex PCR, and TCRdb kept only the in-frame ones, dropping some. Found here are about 240,000 clones, around 80% of them singletons; the top ten hold more than 5%. What was sequenced was PBMCs. The TCR originated in a woman between 40 and 50 years old in good health and CMV-seropositive. The chain is built from TRBV7-6 and TRBJ1-6; TRBD1 aligns across 7 bases. CDR3 protein: CASRGGGTANSPLHF. As DNA, the CDR3 is TGTGCCAGCAGGGGTGGCGGGACAGCCAATTCACCCCTCCACTTT.